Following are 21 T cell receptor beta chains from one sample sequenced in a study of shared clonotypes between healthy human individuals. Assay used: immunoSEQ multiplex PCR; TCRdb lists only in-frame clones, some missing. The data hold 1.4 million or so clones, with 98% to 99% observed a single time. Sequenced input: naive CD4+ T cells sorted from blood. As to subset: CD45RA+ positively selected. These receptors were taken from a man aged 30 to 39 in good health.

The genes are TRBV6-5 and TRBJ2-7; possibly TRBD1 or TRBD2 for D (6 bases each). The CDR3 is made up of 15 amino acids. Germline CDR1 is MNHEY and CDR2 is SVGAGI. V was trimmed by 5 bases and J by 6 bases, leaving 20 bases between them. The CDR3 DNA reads TGTGCCAGCAGTGTTGTATGGGGGGCGAGAATCGAGCAGTACTTC. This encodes CASSVVWGARIEQYF.

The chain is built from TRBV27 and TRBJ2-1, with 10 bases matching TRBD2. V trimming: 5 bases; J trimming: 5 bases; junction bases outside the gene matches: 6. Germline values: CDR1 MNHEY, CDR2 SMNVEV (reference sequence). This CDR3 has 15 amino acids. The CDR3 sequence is CASSPGLAENNEQFF. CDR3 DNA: TGTGCCAGCAGTCCCGGACTAGCGGAGAACAATGAGCAGTTCTTC.

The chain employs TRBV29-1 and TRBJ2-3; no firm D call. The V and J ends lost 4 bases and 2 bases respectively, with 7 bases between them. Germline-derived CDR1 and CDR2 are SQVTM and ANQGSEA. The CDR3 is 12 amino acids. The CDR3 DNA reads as TGCAGCGTTGCGGTAGCCACAGATACGCAGTATTTT. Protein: CSVAVATDTQYF.

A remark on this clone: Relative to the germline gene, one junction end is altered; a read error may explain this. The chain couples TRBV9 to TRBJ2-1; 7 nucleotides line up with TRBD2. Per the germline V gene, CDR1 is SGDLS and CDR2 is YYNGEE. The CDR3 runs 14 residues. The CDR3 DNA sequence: TGTGCCAGCAGCGTAGCCCGGGACTACACTGAGCAGTTCTTC. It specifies CASSVARDYTEQFF.

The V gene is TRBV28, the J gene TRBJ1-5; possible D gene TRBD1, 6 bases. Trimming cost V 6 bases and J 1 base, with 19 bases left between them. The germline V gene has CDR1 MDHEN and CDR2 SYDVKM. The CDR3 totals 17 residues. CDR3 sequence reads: CASSSNVGGVSNQPQHF. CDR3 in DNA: TGTGCCAGCAGCTCCAATGTGGGGGGCGTGAGCAATCAGCCCCAGCATTTT.

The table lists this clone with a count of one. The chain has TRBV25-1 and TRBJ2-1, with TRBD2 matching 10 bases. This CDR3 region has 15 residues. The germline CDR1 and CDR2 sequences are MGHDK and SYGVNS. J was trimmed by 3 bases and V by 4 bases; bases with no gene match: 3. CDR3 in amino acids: CASSGLAGIYNEQFF. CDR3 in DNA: TGTGCCAGCAGTGGACTAGCGGGTATCTACAATGAGCAGTTCTTC. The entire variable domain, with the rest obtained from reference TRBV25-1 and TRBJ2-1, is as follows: EADIYQTPRYLVIGTGKKITLECSQTMGHDKMYWYQQDPGMELHLIHYSYGVNSTEKGDLSSESTVSRIRTEHFPLTLESARPSHTSQYLCASSGLAGIYNEQFFGPGTRLTVL.

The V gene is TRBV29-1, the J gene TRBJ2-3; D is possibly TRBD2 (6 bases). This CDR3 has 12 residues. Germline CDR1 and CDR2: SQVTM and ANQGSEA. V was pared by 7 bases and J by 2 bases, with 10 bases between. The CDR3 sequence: CSGRDDTDTQYF. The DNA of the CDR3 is TGCAGCGGGCGGGATGACACAGATACGCAGTATTTT.

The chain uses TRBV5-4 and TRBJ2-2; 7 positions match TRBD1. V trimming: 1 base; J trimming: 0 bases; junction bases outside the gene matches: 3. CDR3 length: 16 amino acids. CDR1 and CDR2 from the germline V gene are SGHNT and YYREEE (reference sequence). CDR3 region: CASSLIDRANTGELFF. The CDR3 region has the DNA TGTGCCAGCAGCTTGATCGACAGGGCGAACACCGGGGAGCTGTTTTTT.

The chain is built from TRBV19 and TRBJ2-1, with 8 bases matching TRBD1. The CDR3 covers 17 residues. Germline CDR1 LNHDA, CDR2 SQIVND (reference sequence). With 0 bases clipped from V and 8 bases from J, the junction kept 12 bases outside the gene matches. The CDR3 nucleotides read TGTGCCAGTAGTATAGATCGAATGGACAGGGATGACGATGAGCAGTTCTTC. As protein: CASSIDRMDRDDDEQFF.

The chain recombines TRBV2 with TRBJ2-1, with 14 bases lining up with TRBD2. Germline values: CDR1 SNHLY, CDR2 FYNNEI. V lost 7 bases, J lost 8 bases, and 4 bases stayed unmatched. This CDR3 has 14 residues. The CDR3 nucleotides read TGTGCCAGCAACGGACTAGCGGGAGGTTATGAGCAGTTCTTC. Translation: CASNGLAGGYEQFF.

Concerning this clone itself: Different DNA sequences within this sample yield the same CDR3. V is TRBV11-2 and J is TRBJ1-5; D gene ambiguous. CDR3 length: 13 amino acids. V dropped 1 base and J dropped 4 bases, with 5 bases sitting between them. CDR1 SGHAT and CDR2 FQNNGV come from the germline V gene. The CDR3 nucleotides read TGTGCCAGCAGCTTAGCGGTAAATCAGCCCCAGCATTTT. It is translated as CASSLAVNQPQHF. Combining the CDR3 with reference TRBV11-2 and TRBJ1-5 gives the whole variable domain EAGVAQSPRYKIIEKRQSVAFWCNPISGHATLYWYQQILGQGPKLLIQFQNNGVVDDSQLPKDRFSAERLKGVDSTLKIQPAKLEDSAVYLCASSLAVNQPQHFGDGTRLSIL.

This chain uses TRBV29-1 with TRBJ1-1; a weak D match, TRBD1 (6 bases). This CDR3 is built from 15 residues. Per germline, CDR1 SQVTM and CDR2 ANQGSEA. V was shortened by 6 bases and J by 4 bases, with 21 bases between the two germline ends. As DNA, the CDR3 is TGCAGCGTCGTTGGGCGGGGGCGAGGTGGCACTGAAGCTTTCTTT. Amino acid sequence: CSVVGRGRGGTEAFF. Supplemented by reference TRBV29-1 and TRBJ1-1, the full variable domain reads SAVISQKPSRDICQRGTSLTIQCQVDSQVTMMFWYRQQPGQSLTLIATANQGSEATYESGFVIDKFPISRPNLTFSTLTVSNMSPEDSSIYLCSVVGRGRGGTEAFFGQGTRLTVV.

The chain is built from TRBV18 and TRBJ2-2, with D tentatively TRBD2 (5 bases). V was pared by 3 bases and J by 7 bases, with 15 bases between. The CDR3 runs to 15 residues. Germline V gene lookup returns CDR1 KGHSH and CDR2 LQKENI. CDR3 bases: TGTGCCAGCTCACCCCGCAGTGGGAGTGACGGGGAGCTGTTTTTT. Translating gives CASSPRSGSDGELFF.

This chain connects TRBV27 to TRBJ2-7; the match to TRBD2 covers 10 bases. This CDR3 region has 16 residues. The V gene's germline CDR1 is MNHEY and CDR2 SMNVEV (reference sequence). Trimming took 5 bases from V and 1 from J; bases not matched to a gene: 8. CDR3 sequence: CASSHIAGGGSYEQYF. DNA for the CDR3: TGTGCCAGCAGTCATATAGCGGGAGGAGGATCCTACGAGCAGTACTTC.

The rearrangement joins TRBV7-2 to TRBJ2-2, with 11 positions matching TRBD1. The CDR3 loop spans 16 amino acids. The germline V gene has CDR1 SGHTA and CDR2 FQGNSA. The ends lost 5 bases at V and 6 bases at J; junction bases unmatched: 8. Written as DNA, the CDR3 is TGTGCCAGCAGCCCTCGGACAGGGGGCTTCTCCGGGGAGCTGTTTTTT. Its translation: CASSPRTGGFSGELFF. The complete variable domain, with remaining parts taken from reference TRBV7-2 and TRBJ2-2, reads GAGVSQSPSNKVTEKGKDVELRCDPISGHTALYWYRQSLGQGLEFLIYFQGNSAPDKSGLPSDRFSAERTGGSVSTLTIQRTQQEDSAVYLCASSPRTGGFSGELFFGEGSRLTVL.

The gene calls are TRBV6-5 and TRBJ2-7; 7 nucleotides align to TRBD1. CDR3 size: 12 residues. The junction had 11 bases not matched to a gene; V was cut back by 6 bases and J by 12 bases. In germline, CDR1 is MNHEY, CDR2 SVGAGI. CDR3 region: CASSPGTAEAYF. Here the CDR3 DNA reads TGTGCCAGCAGCCCCGGGACAGCGGAAGCGTACTTC.

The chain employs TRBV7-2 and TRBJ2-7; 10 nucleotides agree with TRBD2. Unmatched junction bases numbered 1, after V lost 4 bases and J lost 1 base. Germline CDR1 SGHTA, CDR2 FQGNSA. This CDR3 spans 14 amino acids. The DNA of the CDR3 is TGTGCCAGCAGCTCAGCGGGAGGGTCCTACGAGCAGTACTTC. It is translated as CASSSAGGSYEQYF.

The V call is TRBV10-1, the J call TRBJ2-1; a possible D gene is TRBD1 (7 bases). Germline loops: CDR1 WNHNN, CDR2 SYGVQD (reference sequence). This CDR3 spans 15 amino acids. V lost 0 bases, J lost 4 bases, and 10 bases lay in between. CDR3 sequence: CASSESRGQYNEQFF. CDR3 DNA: TGCGCCAGCAGTGAGTCGCGGGGACAGTACAATGAGCAGTTCTTC.

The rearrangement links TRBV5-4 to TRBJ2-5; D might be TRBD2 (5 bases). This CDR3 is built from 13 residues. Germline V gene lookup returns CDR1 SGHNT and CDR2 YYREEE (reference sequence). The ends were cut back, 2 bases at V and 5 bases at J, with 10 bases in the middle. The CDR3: CASSLWGAETQYF. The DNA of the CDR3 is TGTGCCAGCAGCTTATGGGGAGCCGAGACCCAGTACTTC.

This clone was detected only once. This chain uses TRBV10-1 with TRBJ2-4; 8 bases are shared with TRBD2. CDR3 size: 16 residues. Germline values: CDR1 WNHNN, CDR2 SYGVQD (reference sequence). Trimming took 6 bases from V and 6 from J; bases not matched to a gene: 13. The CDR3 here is CASSPNPGLAVNIQYF. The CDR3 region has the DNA TGCGCCAGCAGCCCCAACCCTGGACTAGCTGTAAACATTCAGTACTTC.

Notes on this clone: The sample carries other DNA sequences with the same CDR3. The CDR3 coding sequence is TGCGCCAGCAGCTTGGGACCTCCCGACACCGGGGAGCTGTTTTTT. Translation: CASSLGPPDTGELFF. The J gene is TRBJ2-2, the V gene TRBV5-1; D remains unclear. This CDR3 has 15 residues. V was cut by 0 bases and J by 3 bases, with 9 bases left in between. Per germline, CDR1 SGHRS and CDR2 YFSETQ.